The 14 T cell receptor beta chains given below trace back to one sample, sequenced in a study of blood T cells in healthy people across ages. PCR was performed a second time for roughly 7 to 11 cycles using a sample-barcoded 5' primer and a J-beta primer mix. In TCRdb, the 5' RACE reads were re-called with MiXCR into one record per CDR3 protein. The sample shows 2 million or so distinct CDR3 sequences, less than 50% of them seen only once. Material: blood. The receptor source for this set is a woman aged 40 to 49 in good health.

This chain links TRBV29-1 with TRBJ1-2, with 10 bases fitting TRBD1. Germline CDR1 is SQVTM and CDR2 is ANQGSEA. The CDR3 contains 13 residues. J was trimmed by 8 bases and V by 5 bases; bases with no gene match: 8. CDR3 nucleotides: TGCAGCGTTCTTAGACAGGGGGCGCCCGGCTACACCTTC. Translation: CSVLRQGAPGYTF.

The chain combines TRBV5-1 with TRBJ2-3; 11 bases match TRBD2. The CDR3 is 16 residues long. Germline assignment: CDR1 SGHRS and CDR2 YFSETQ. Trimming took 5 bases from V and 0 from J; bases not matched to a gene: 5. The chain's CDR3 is CASRPASGGSTDTQYF. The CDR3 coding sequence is TGCGCCAGCAGACCGGCTAGCGGGGGGAGCACAGATACGCAGTATTTT.

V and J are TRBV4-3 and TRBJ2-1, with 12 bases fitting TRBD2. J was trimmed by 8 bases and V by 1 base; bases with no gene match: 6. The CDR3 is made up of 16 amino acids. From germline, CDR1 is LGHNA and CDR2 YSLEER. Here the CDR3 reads CASSQGLAGAGHEQFF. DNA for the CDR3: TGCGCCAGCAGCCAAGGACTAGCGGGGGCCGGCCATGAGCAGTTCTTC.

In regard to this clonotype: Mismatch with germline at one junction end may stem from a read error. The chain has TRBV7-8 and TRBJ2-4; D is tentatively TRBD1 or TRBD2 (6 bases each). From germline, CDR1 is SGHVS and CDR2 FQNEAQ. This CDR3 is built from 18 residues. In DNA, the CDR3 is TGTGCCAGTAGCTTAGTTTCTCTGGCGGGACATACCCTAGGCATTCAGTACTTC. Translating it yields CASSLVSLAGHTLGIQYF.

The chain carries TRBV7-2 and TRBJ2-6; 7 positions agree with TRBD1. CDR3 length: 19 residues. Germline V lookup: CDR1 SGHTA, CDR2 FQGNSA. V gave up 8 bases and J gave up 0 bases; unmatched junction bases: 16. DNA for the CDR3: TGTGCCAGCGGCGCACGACAGGGAGAAATTGCCTCTGGGGCCAACGTCCTGACTTTC. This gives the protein CASGARQGEIASGANVLTF.

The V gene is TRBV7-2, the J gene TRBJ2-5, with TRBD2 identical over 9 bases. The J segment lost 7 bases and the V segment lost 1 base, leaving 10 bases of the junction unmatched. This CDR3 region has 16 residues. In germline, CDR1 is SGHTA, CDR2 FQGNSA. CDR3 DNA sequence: TGTGCCAGCAGCTTAGAGGTGGCGGGGGGGCCCGGGACCCAGTACTTC. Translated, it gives CASSLEVAGGPGTQYF.

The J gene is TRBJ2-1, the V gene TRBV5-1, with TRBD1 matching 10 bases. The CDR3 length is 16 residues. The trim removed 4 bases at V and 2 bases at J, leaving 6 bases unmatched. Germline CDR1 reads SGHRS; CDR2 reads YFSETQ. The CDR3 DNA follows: TGCGCCAGCAGCGTAACCGGGACAGGGGCCTACAATGAGCAGTTCTTC. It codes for CASSVTGTGAYNEQFF. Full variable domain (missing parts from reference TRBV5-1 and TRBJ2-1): KAGVTQTPRYLIKTRGQQVTLSCSPISGHRSVSWYQQTPGQGLQFLFEYFSETQRNKGNFPGRFSGRQFSNSRSEMNVSTLELGDSALYLCASSVTGTGAYNEQFFGPGTRLTVL.

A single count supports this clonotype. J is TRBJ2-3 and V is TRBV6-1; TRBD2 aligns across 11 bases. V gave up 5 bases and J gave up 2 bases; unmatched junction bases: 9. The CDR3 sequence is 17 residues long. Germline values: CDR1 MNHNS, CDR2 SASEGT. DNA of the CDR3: TGTGCCAGCAGTCCTCAGCTAGCGGGGGGAAACACAGATACGCAGTATTTT. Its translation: CASSPQLAGGNTDTQYF.

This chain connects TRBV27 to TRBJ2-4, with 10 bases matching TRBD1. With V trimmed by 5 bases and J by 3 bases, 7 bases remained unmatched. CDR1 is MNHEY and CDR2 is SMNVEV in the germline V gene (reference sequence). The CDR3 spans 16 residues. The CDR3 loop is CASSPRQGAGKNIQYF. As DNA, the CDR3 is TGTGCCAGCAGTCCAAGACAGGGGGCAGGCAAAAACATTCAGTACTTC.

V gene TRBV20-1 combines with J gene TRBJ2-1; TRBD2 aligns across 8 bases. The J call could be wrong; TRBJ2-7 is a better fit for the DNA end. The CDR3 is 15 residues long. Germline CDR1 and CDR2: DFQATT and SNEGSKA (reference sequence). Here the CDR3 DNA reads TGCAGTGCTAGAGATTTGCGGGGGGTCCACAATGAGCAGTACTTC. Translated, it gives CSARDLRGVHNEQYF.

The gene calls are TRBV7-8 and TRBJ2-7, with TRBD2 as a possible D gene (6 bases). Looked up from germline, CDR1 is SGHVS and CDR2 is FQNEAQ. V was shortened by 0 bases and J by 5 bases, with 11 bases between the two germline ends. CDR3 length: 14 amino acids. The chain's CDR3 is CASSLAEGRHEQYF. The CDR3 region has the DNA TGTGCCAGCAGCTTAGCGGAGGGTCGACACGAGCAGTACTTC.

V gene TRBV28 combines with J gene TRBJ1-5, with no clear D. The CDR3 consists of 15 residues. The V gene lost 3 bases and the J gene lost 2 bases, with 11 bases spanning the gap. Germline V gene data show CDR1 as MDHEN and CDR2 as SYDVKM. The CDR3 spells CASSLRQLGNQPQHF. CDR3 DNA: TGTGCCAGCAGTTTGAGGCAGTTGGGCAATCAGCCCCAGCATTTT.

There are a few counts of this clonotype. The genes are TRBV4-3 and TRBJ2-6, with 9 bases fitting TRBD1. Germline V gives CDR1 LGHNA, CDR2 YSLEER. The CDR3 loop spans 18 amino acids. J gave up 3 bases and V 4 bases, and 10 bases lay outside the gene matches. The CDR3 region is CASSLLGQGEFGANVLTF. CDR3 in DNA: TGCGCCAGCAGCCTCTTGGGACAGGGTGAATTTGGGGCCAACGTCCTGACTTTC.

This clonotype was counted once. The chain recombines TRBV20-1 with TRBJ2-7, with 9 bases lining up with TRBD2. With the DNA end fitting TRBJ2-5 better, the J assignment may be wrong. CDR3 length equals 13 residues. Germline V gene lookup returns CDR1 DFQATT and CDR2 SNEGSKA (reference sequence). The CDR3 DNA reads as TGCAGTGCACTTAGCGGGGGCGGGGAGACCCAGTACTTC. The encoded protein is CSALSGGGETQYF.